This passage covers 11 T cell receptor beta chains from one sample sequenced in a study of blood T cell repertoires in COVID-19. Sequencing used immunoSEQ multiplex PCR; TCRdb keeps in-frame clones, though not all of them. Of roughly 41,000 clones listed, about 85% were seen once; the top ten hold 3.5% to 5.5%. Sample: peripheral blood. The receptors originated from a man between 60 and 75 years old with acute or convalescent COVID-19.

This clone was detected a few times. This chain connects TRBV6-1 to TRBJ1-1; D is perhaps TRBD1 (6 bases). Trimming cost V 2 bases and J 8 bases, with 15 bases left between them. The CDR3 consists of 14 residues. Germline values: CDR1 MNHNS, CDR2 SASEGT. This CDR3 is CASSESSRGSEAFF. CDR3 nucleotide sequence: TGTGCCAGCAGTGAATCAAGCAGGGGATCAGAAGCTTTCTTT.

J is TRBJ1-2 and V is TRBV11-2, with D possibly matching TRBD1 (5 bases). The ends were cut back, 0 bases at V and 8 bases at J, with 16 bases in the middle. The CDR3 is made up of 15 amino acids. Germline V gene sequence: CDR1 SGHAT, CDR2 FQNNGV. CDR3 sequence (DNA): TGTGCCAGCAGCTTAGATACGGGGGTGAGGAAAGGCTACACCTTC. Amino acid sequence: CASSLDTGVRKGYTF.

V and J are TRBV7-6 and TRBJ2-1, with 9 bases fitting TRBD2. The CDR3 extends over 18 amino acids. Germline assignment: CDR1 SGHVS and CDR2 FNYEAQ. V was clipped by 3 bases and J by 3 bases; unmatched bases: 12. The DNA for the CDR3 is TGTGCCAGCAGCTTTCGGGCTAGCGGGGCGTCCCTCTACAATGAGCAGTTCTTC. The encoded protein is CASSFRASGASLYNEQFF.

This chain uses TRBV6-5 with TRBJ1-6, with 9 bases identical to TRBD1. V lost 6 bases to trimming and J lost 7 bases; unmatched junction nucleotides: 7. CDR1 is MNHEY, CDR2 SVGAGI, per germline. This CDR3 region has 15 residues. In nucleotides, the CDR3 is TGTGCCAGCAGCCCGGGGACAGGGAGAAATTCACCCCTCCACTTT. Its protein product is CASSPGTGRNSPLHF.

This clone was recorded only once. The chain carries TRBV27 and TRBJ2-3; 12 positions agree with TRBD2. The CDR3 is 19 amino acids. Trimming cost V 1 base and J 1 base; bases outside gene matches: 9. The germline gives CDR1 MNHEY, CDR2 SMNVEV (reference sequence). In DNA, the CDR3 is TGTGCCAGCAGTTTATTGTGGACTAGCGGGGATGGGGGCACAGATACGCAGTATTTT. As protein: CASSLLWTSGDGGTDTQYF.

The chain combines TRBV6-2 or TRBV6-3 with TRBJ1-2, with 8 bases lining up with TRBD1. The ends lost 6 bases at V and 7 bases at J; junction bases unmatched: 10. Germline V lookup: CDR1 MNHEY, CDR2 SVGEGT. The CDR3 totals 14 residues. The CDR3 DNA sequence: TGTGCCAGCAGCCAACTGCAGGGGGCAGGTGGCTACACCTTC. As protein: CASSQLQGAGGYTF.

This chain joins TRBV19 and TRBJ1-3, with 7 bases lining up with TRBD1. CDR1 and CDR2 from the germline V gene are LNHDA and SQIVND (reference sequence). The CDR3 is made up of 15 amino acids. V shed 4 bases, J shed 0 bases, and the junction held 3 bases outside the gene matches. The CDR3, as DNA: TGTGCCAGTAGTAAACACAGGGGCTCTGGAAACACCATATATTTT. Protein product: CASSKHRGSGNTIYF.

The V gene is TRBV2, the J gene TRBJ1-2, with D perhaps matching TRBD1 (6 bases). V dropped 3 bases and J dropped 7 bases, with 12 bases sitting between them. Germline values: CDR1 SNHLY, CDR2 FYNNEI. CDR3 length equals 13 residues. The CDR3 spells CASSDWGPAGYTF. The CDR3 DNA reads as TGTGCCAGCAGTGATTGGGGGCCGGCTGGCTACACCTTC. Complete variable domain (other parts from reference TRBV2 and TRBJ1-2): EPEVTQTPSHQVTQMGQEVILRCVPISNHLYFYWYRQILGQKVEFLVSFYNNEISEKSEIFDDQFSVERPDGSNFTLKIRSTKLEDSAMYFCASSDWGPAGYTFGSGTRLTVV.

This chain uses TRBV21-1 with TRBJ2-7; the D call in the table, TRBD2, was not verified against the DNA. TRBV21-1 is a listed pseudogene. CDR3 length equals 16 residues. The CDR3 nucleotides read TGTGCCAGCAGCAAAACGGGGACTAGAGCATGCTACGAGCAGTACTTC. It encodes CASSKTGTRACYEQYF.

The J gene is TRBJ1-2, the V gene TRBV19; no firm D call. Germline V gives CDR1 LNHDA, CDR2 SQIVND (reference sequence). This CDR3 is 11 amino acids long. Trimming pared 9 bases from V and 0 bases from J, leaving 5 bases between. The CDR3 loop is CASSANYGYTF. CDR3 in DNA: TGTGCCAGCTCTGCTAACTATGGCTACACCTTC.

V and J are TRBV19 and TRBJ1-5, with 7 bases matching TRBD1. Germline V gives CDR1 LNHDA, CDR2 SQIVND (reference sequence). Trimming took 3 bases from V and 4 from J; bases not matched to a gene: 6. The CDR3 is 15 amino acids. The CDR3 nucleotides read TGTGCCAGTAGTATGGGGCGCAGGGGGAATCAGCCCCAGCATTTT. Its translation is CASSMGRRGNQPQHF.